This entry lists 27 T cell receptor beta chains sequenced from one sample in a study of radiation and T cells in renal cell carcinoma. The time point denotes: baseline pretreatment blood. Treatment reported: 15 Gy SBRT to primary tumor, nephrectomy 4 weeks later. Assay used: immunoSEQ multiplex PCR; TCRdb lists only in-frame clones, some missing. The table shows about 140,000 clones, with around 78% occurring only once. Material: blood, obtained from a patient whose treatment included radiotherapy and nephrectomy. These receptors all come from a woman aged 45 to 65 with renal cell carcinoma.

This chain uses TRBV19 with TRBJ1-1; D is uncertain. The CDR3 runs 12 residues. Between the trimmed V and J ends, which lost 5 bases and 7 bases, there was a span of 11 bases. Germline CDR1 LNHDA, CDR2 SQIVND (reference sequence). The CDR3 nucleotides read TGTGCCAGTAGTCCCTCCTGGGGTGAAGCTTTCTTT. Translated: CASSPSWGEAFF.

CDR3 nucleotides: TGTGCCAGTAGTCCAACAATGGTGATCGGCACTGAAGCTTTCTTT. Translated: CASSPTMVIGTEAFF. This chain uses TRBV19 with TRBJ1-1; D is unclear. V was shortened by 5 bases and J by 4 bases, with 17 bases between the two germline ends. Germline V gives CDR1 LNHDA, CDR2 SQIVND (reference sequence). The CDR3 contains 15 residues.

Worth noting for this clone: Sequence at one end of the junction differs from germline and may be a read error. The chain is built from TRBV2 and TRBJ2-7, with TRBD1 matching 11 bases. This CDR3 region has 14 residues. Per germline, CDR1 SNHLY and CDR2 FYNNEI. This chain's CDR3 is CASSAGTGGTVVIF. In DNA, the CDR3 is TGTGCCAGCAGTGCCGGGACAGGGGGAACAGTTGTAATCTTC.

The V gene is TRBV6-1, the J gene TRBJ1-5, with 8 positions matching TRBD1. The CDR3 consists of 13 residues. After removal of 10 bases from V and 7 bases from J, the junction contained 9 bases not matched to a gene. CDR1 MNHNS and CDR2 SASEGT come from the germline V gene. The DNA of the CDR3 is TGTGCCACCCGGACAGGGAGCATACAGCCCCAGCATTTT. Translating gives CATRTGSIQPQHF.

J is TRBJ2-7 and V is TRBV9; 7 nucleotides match TRBD1. The CDR3 sequence is 12 residues long. Germline loops: CDR1 SGDLS, CDR2 YYNGEE. Trimming at V came to 4 bases and at J to 6 bases, leaving 4 bases not matched to a gene. CDR3 loop: CASSPWTGEQYF. In nucleotides, the CDR3 is TGTGCCAGCAGCCCGTGGACAGGCGAGCAGTACTTC. The full variable domain, completed using reference TRBV9 and TRBJ2-7, is DSGVTQTPKHLITATGQRVTLRCSPRSGDLSVYWYQQSLDQGLQFLIQYYNGEERAKGNILERFSAQQFPDLHSELNLSSLELGDSALYFCASSPWTGEQYFGPGTRLTVT.

The chain carries TRBV18 and TRBJ2-2, with D unclear. CDR3 length: 16 residues. Trimming stripped 3 bases from V and 0 bases from J, with 11 bases between. Germline V gene data show CDR1 as KGHSH and CDR2 as LQKENI. CDR3 bases: TGTGCCAGCTCACCCATGGTCCAGGCGAACACCGGGGAGCTGTTTTTT. Protein sequence: CASSPMVQANTGELFF.

The V call is TRBV4-3, the J call TRBJ2-3, with 10 bases fitting TRBD1. After removal of 2 bases from V and 3 bases from J, the junction contained 2 bases not matched to a gene. The CDR3 consists of 15 residues. Germline values: CDR1 LGHNA, CDR2 YSLEER. DNA of the CDR3: TGCGCCAGCAGCCAACGGACAGGGGGAACAGATACGCAGTATTTT. Amino acid sequence: CASSQRTGGTDTQYF.

The chain carries TRBV4-3 and TRBJ1-1; 7 bases match TRBD1. Losses at the gene ends were 4 bases for V and 5 bases for J; bases not matched to a gene: 10. CDR1 is LGHNA, CDR2 YSLEER, per germline. CDR3 length: 15 amino acids. The CDR3: CASSLAQGGRTEAFF. CDR3 in DNA: TGCGCCAGCAGCCTCGCCCAGGGGGGCCGGACTGAAGCTTTCTTT.

The rearrangement joins TRBV9 to TRBJ2-1; 7 bases match TRBD1. The V gene's germline CDR1 is SGDLS and CDR2 YYNGEE. Unmatched junction bases numbered 12, after V lost 3 bases and J lost 12 bases. The CDR3 runs to 14 residues. The CDR3 spells CASSAGQLAAGQFF. As DNA, the CDR3 is TGTGCCAGCAGCGCGGGACAGTTAGCCGCGGGGCAGTTCTTC. The full variable domain, in which reference TRBV9 and TRBJ2-1 provide the parts outside the CDR3, is DSGVTQTPKHLITATGQRVTLRCSPRSGDLSVYWYQQSLDQGLQFLIQYYNGEERAKGNILERFSAQQFPDLHSELNLSSLELGDSALYFCASSAGQLAAGQFFGPGTRLTVL.

The chain joins TRBV6-5 to TRBJ2-7; a possible D gene is TRBD2 (6 bases). Germline CDR1 is MNHEY and CDR2 is SVGAGI. The V gene lost 2 bases and the J gene lost 2 bases, with 13 bases spanning the gap. The CDR3 totals 15 residues. The CDR3 bases are TGTGCCAGCAGTTACCGGAGGGACGGCACCTACGAGCAGTACTTC. Translating gives CASSYRRDGTYEQYF.

The chain uses TRBV7-2 and TRBJ2-7; D not resolved. The V gene lost 4 bases and the J gene lost 2 bases, with 9 bases spanning the gap. This CDR3 spans 13 amino acids. Germline-derived CDR1 and CDR2 are SGHTA and FQGNSA. CDR3 DNA: TGTGCCAGCAGCTCAGCCACGGCCTACGAGCAGTACTTC. Translated: CASSSATAYEQYF.

The rearrangement links TRBV5-1 to TRBJ1-4; D possibly corresponds to TRBD1 (6 bases). V was pared by 1 base and J by 0 bases, with 10 bases between. The length of the CDR3 is 16 residues. The germline V gene encodes CDR1 SGHRS and CDR2 YFSETQ. CDR3 sequence (DNA): TGCGCCAGCAGCTTGACTCCAGGGGCAACTAATGAAAAACTGTTTTTT. Encoded protein: CASSLTPGATNEKLFF.

The chain joins TRBV7-2 to TRBJ1-1; TRBD1 is a possible D gene (5 bases). V shed 4 bases and J shed 3 bases, with 15 bases lying between them. Germline CDR1 and CDR2: SGHTA and FQGNSA. The CDR3 spans 15 residues. The CDR3 is CASSSLGGMDTEAFF. DNA of the CDR3: TGTGCCAGCAGCTCCCTGGGGGGGATGGACACTGAAGCTTTCTTT.

V is TRBV7-8 and J is TRBJ2-5, with TRBD1 matching over 8 bases. The CDR3 totals 14 residues. The junction had 6 bases not matched to a gene; V was cut back by 0 bases and J by 9 bases. CDR1 and CDR2 (germline): SGHVS, FQNEAQ. The CDR3 sequence: CASSLAGGQAAQYF. CDR3 DNA sequence: TGTGCCAGCAGCTTAGCGGGGGGACAGGCGGCCCAGTACTTC.

In its sample, this clone was seen once. The genes are TRBV5-1 and TRBJ1-1; the D is unclear. The CDR3 runs to 13 residues. Germline V CDR1 and CDR2: SGHRS, YFSETQ. V lost 5 bases and J 1 base, leaving 9 bases between the germline ends. CDR3 DNA sequence: TGCGCCAGCAGGATAGGAGGGAACACTGAAGCTTTCTTT. Protein sequence: CASRIGGNTEAFF.

The gene calls are TRBV6-5 and TRBJ2-4, with a weak D call TRBD2 (6 bases). Looked up from germline, CDR1 is MNHEY and CDR2 is SVGAGI. The CDR3 loop spans 14 amino acids. V lost 6 bases and J 8 bases, leaving 17 bases between the germline ends. The CDR3 DNA follows: TGTGCCAGCAGCCGAGGGACGGGCGGGGACATTCAGTACTTC. This translates into CASSRGTGGDIQYF.

V usage is TRBV10-3 and J usage is TRBJ1-1, with D uncertain. This CDR3 region has 14 residues. V was trimmed by 0 bases and J by 1 base, leaving 6 bases between them. In germline, CDR1 is ENHRY, CDR2 SYGVKD. The CDR3 bases are TGTGCCATCAGTGAGTCGGTGGGGAACACTGAAGCTTTCTTT. Its translation is CAISESVGNTEAFF.

This rearrangement joins TRBV30 to TRBJ2-5, with a weak D call TRBD2 (7 bases). The J call could be wrong; TRBJ2-7 is a better fit for the DNA end. Germline CDR1 reads GTSNPN; CDR2 reads SVGIG (reference sequence). The CDR3 has 14 amino acids. CDR3 DNA sequence: TGTGCCTGGAGTGGACGTTGGGGGGGCGGCGAGCAGTACTTC. This sequence encodes CAWSGRWGGGEQYF.

This clone was detected once. The V call is TRBV29-1, the J call TRBJ2-7; D is unclear. This CDR3 contains 12 residues. Germline V gene sequence: CDR1 SQVTM, CDR2 ANQGSEA. The V end lost 6 bases, the J end lost 3 bases, and 12 bases lay between the germline ends. The DNA for the CDR3 is TGCAGCGTCGCTCCGACCCTCTACGAGCAGTACTTC. It translates to CSVAPTLYEQYF.

Remarks on this clone: A read error may account for a junction end that differs from germline. The gene calls are TRBV5-1 and TRBJ2-5; D remains unclear. Germline CDR1 SGHRS, CDR2 YFSETQ. CDR3 length: 13 residues. The CDR3 bases are TGCGCCAGCAGCACGGGCCCCCAAGGGACCCAGTACTTC. Protein sequence: CASSTGPQGTQYF.

CDR3 sequence reads: CASTFRDRSHYGYTF. As DNA, the CDR3 is TGTGCCAGTACTTTCAGGGACAGGTCGCACTATGGCTACACCTTC. The chain employs TRBV19 and TRBJ1-2; 8 bases agree with TRBD1. V was clipped by 7 bases and J by 3 bases; unmatched bases: 10. This CDR3 contains 15 residues. Germline V lookup: CDR1 LNHDA, CDR2 SQIVND (reference sequence).

The rearrangement links TRBV29-1 to TRBJ2-7; unclear D gene. Between the trimmed V and J ends, which lost 2 bases and 2 bases, there was a span of 22 bases. Per the germline V gene, CDR1 is SQVTM and CDR2 is ANQGSEA. CDR3 length: 17 residues. CDR3 nucleotides: TGCAGCGTTGAACGTGGATCGTCGGTTTCTGGTACCTACGAGCAGTACTTC. As protein: CSVERGSSVSGTYEQYF.

The CDR3 nucleotides are TGCGCCAGCAGCCTGGGGCGGGATGAGGCTGGGGCCAACGTCCTGACTTTC. It codes for CASSLGRDEAGANVLTF. V gene TRBV4-1 combines with J gene TRBJ2-6; D perhaps matches TRBD2 (6 bases). V lost 4 bases and J lost 2, with 15 bases in between. The CDR3 has 17 residues. Per germline, CDR1 MGHRA and CDR2 YSYEKL.

CDR3 DNA: TGTGCCAGCAGCTTATATTTGCGAGAGACCCAGTACTTC. Protein sequence: CASSLYLRETQYF. This chain uses TRBV7-9 with TRBJ2-5; D not certain. The CDR3 has 13 residues. Germline CDR1 SEHNR, CDR2 FQNEAQ (reference sequence). The germline V and J ends were trimmed by 2 bases and 4 bases, with 8 bases remaining between them.

V and J are TRBV25-1 and TRBJ2-7; D ambiguous. Germline-derived CDR1 and CDR2 are MGHDK and SYGVNS. Between the trimmed V and J ends, which lost 3 bases and 5 bases, there was a span of 5 bases. This CDR3 is 11 amino acids long. CDR3 protein: CASSDRDEQYF. The CDR3 nucleotides are TGTGCCAGCAGTGACCGGGACGAGCAGTACTTC.

The chain joins TRBV7-8 to TRBJ1-1; 8 positions agree with TRBD1. The CDR3 extends over 13 amino acids. From germline, CDR1 is SGHVS and CDR2 FQNEAQ. Trimming at V came to 5 bases and at J to 1 base, leaving 0 bases not matched to a gene. DNA for the CDR3: TGTGCCAGCAGCGGACAGGGGAACACTGAAGCTTTCTTT. This sequence encodes CASSGQGNTEAFF.

V is TRBV6-5 and J is TRBJ2-7; possibly TRBD1 or TRBD2 for D (5 bases each). There are 13 residues in the CDR3. The germline CDR1 and CDR2 sequences are MNHEY and SVGAGI. V lost 3 bases and J lost 2, with 8 bases in between. For the CDR3, the DNA is TGTGCCAGCAGTTATCGAGGGGCCTACGAGCAGTACTTC. Protein product: CASSYRGAYEQYF.